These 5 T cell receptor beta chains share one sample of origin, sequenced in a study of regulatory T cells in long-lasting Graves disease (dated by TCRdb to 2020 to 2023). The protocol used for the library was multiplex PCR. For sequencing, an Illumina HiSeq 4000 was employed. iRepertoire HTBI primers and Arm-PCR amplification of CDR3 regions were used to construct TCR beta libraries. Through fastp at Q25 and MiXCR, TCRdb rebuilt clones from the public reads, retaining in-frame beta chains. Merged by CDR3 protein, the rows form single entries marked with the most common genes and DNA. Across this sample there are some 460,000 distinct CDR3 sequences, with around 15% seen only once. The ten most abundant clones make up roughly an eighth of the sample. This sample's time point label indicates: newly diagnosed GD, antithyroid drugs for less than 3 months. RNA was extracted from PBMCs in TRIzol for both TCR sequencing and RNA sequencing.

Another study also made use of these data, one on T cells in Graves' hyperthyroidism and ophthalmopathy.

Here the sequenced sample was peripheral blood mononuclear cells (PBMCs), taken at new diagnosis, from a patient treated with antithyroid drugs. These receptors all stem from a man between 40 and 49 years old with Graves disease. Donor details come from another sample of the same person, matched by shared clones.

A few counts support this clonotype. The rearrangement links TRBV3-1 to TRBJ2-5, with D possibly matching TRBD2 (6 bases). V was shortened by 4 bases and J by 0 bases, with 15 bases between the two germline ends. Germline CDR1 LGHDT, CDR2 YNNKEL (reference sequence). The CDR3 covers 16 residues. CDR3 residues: CASSLEGREYQETQYF. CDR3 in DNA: TGTGCCAGCAGCCTAGAGGGTCGGGAGTACCAAGAGACCCAGTACTTC.

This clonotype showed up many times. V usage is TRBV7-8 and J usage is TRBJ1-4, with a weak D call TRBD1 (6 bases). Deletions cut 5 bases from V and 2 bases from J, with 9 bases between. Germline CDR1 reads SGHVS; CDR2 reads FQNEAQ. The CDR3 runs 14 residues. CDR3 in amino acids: CASSQGSTNEKLFF. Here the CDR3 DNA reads TGTGCCAGCAGCCAGGGGTCGACTAATGAAAAACTGTTTTTT. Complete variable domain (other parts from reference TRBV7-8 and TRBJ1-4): GAGVSQSPRYKVAKRGQDVALRCDPISGHVSLFWYQQALGQGPEFLTYFQNEAQLDKSGLPSDRFFAERPEGSVSTLKIQRTQQEDSAVYLCASSQGSTNEKLFFGSGTQLSVL.

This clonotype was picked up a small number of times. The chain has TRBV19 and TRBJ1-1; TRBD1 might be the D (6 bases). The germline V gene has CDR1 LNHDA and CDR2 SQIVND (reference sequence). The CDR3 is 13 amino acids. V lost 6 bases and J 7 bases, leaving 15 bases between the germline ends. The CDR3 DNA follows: TGTGCCAGTAGGAGACAGGAGTTTGGTGAAGCTTTCTTT. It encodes CASRRQEFGEAFF.

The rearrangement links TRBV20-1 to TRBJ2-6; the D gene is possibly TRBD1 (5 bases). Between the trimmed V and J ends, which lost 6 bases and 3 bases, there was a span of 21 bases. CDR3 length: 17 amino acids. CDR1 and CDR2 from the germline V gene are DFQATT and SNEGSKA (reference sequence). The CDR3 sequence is CSAPGQGAVRGANVLTF. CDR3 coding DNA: TGCAGTGCACCTGGACAAGGGGCGGTGCGTGGGGCCAACGTCCTGACTTTC.

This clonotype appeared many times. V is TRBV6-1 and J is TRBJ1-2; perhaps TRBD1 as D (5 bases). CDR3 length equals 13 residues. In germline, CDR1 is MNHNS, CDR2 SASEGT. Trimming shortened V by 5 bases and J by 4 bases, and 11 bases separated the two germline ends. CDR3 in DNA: TGTGCCAGCAGTAACCTGGACACCTATGGCTACACCTTC. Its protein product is CASSNLDTYGYTF.